Listed below are T cell receptor beta chains from one sample, sequenced in a study of cytomegalovirus exposure and HLA in healthy donors. Repertoires were generated with immunoSEQ multiplex PCR, while TCRdb's copy carries only in-frame clones and drops some. The data show approximately 100,000 clones, 74% seen once. What was sequenced was PBMCs. The source is a man aged 50 to 59 in good health and CMV-seropositive. CDR3s leave out the opening cysteine and the closing phenylalanine or tryptophan.

J gene | V gene | CDR3 length | CDR3 protein
TRBJ1-2 | TRBV7-2 | 10 | ASSLRQGGYT
TRBJ2-2 | TRBV19 | 10 | ATRQGARELF
TRBJ1-1 | TRBV11-3 | 11 | ASSRDRDTEAF
TRBJ2-1 | TRBV7-2 | 14 | ASSLTGTRSYNEQF
TRBJ1-5 | TRBV2 | 11 | ASSGGSNQPQH
TRBJ2-3 | TRBV7-2 | 13 | ASSPAGLVADTQY
TRBJ2-1 | TRBV30 | 13 | AWRNLAGGRNEQF
TRBJ2-1 | TRBV5-1 | 13 | ASSLTSGAYNEQF
TRBJ1-4 | TRBV5-1 | 12 | ASSLGGISEKLF
TRBJ1-6 | TRBV6-6 | 14 | ASSHPSRGYNSPLH
TRBJ1-5 | TRBV19 | 16 | ASSMGQRFTDSNQPQH
TRBJ2-1 | TRBV20-1 | 9 | SRTRADEQF
TRBJ1-1 | TRBV2 | 11 | ASSKNIHTEAF
TRBJ2-3 | TRBV7-2 | 13 | ASSYRTGSTDTQY
TRBJ1-2 | TRBV19 | 12 | ASSPRGQVYGYT
TRBJ1-1 | TRBV7-2 | 12 | ASSWGQGNTEAF
TRBJ2-7 | TRBV18 | 12 | ASSLTGQDYEQY
TRBJ2-1 | TRBV7-6 | 13 | ASSGGTSNVNEQF
TRBJ2-3 | TRBV7-3 | 15 | ASSRGGAQGGTDTQY
TRBJ2-7 | TRBV5-4 | 11 | ASRRDSSYEQY
TRBJ1-1 | TRBV16 | 14 | ASSQSWSGMNTEAF
TRBJ1-3 | TRBV2 | 12 | ACGTALSGNTIY
TRBJ1-1 | TRBV27 | 12 | ASSFGTANTEAF
TRBJ1-1 | TRBV12-5 | 13 | ASGYPGGANTEAF
TRBJ2-3 | TRBV5-1 | 12 | ASSFLPGEDTQY
TRBJ1-2 | TRBV27 | 14 | ASSFGTVTQPNGYT
TRBJ1-5 | TRBV6-1 | 18 | ASSVPGQGGAAPPLSPQH
TRBJ2-1 | TRBV30 | 9 | AWSTGIFQF
TRBJ2-7 | TRBV18 | 15 | ASSGASREILLHEQY
TRBJ1-2 | TRBV5-1 | 13 | ASSLAPGEGGGYT
TRBJ2-7 | TRBV5-1 | 10 | ASRDSSYEQY
TRBJ1-5 | TRBV5-1 | 14 | ASSLGTGGSNQPQH
TRBJ2-5 | TRBV9 | 12 | ASSPRLAGETQY
TRBJ2-1 | TRBV6-5 | 13 | ASSATSGGHHEQF
TRBJ1-3 | TRBV4-1 | 12 | ASSQETVGNTIY
TRBJ2-5 | TRBV2 | 14 | ASTLGTAPFQETQY
- | TRBV2 | 13 | ASSEGLAGLYEQY
TRBJ1-4 | TRBV18 | 13 | ASARDRATNEKLF
TRBJ1-2 | TRBV2 | 11 | ASSGNRVYGYT
TRBJ2-7 | TRBV5-1 | 12 | ASSEQGGVYEQY
TRBJ1-1 | TRBV18 | 13 | ASSPTRLKNTEAF
TRBJ1-4 | TRBV7-6 | 11 | ASSPDGDEKLF
TRBJ2-5 | TRBV28 | 11 | ASSLEAPGTQY
TRBJ1-2 | TRBV5-5 | 13 | ASSQDRNSNYGYT
TRBJ2-3 | TRBV7-2 | 11 | ASLAGGTDTQY
TRBJ2-7 | TRBV25-1 | 14 | ASSAFRLAGKYEQY
TRBJ2-7 | TRBV27 | 11 | ASSFRSSYEQY
TRBJ2-1 | TRBV5-1 | 14 | ASSSLAGASGNEQF
TRBJ2-5 | TRBV25-1 | 12 | ASSEDIVRETQY